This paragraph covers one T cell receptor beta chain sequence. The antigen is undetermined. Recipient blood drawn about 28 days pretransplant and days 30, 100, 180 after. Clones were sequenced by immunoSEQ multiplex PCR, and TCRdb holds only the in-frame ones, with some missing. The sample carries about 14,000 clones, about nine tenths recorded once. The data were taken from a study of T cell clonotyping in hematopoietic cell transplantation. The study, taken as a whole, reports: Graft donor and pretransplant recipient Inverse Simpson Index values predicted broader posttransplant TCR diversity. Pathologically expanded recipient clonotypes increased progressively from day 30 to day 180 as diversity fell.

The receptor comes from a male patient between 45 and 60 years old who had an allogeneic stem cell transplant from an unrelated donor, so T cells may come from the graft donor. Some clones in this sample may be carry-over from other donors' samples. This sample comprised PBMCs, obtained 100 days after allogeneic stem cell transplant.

The CDR3 DNA reads as TGCGCCAGCAGCCCAACTTTGACAGAGAACACCGGGGAGCTGTTTTTT. Its translation: CASSPTLTENTGELFF. This chain connects TRBV4-3 to TRBJ2-2; a weak D match, TRBD1 (5 bases). The V and J ends lost 4 bases and 1 base respectively, with 13 bases between them. Germline loops: CDR1 LGHNA, CDR2 YSLEER. There are 16 residues in the CDR3.